This is a list of T cell receptor beta chains from one sample in a study of cytomegalovirus exposure and HLA in healthy donors. The repertoire was sequenced with immunoSEQ multiplex PCR; TCRdb's copy has only in-frame clones and lacks some. Among 100,000 to 150,000 clones listed, around 72% were seen once. Sequenced: PBMCs. All receptors derive from a young man in good health and CMV-seronegative. Both conserved end residues are part of each CDR3. Fields, in order: clone size, D gene, V gene, J gene, CDR3 DNA, CDR3 protein. The D gene is left open where the match is weak. A clone size is listed for some rows: how often the clone was seen (once, few, many), or a class if it is expanded.

NA	NA	TRBV7-8	TRBJ1-2	TGTGCCAGCAGCTTTCTTCGCTATGGCTACACCTTC	CASSFLRYGYTF
NA	TRBD1	TRBV7-8	TRBJ2-2	TGTGCCAGCAGCTTAGAGGGGGCCTCCAGCTTGTCCGGGGAGCTGTTTTTT	CASSLEGASSLSGELFF
NA	TRBD2	TRBV6-5	TRBJ2-3	TGTGCCAGCAGTTACTCGGGCGGGGGGGGCACAGATACGCAGTATTTT	CASSYSGGGGTDTQYF
few	TRBD1	TRBV6-5	TRBJ2-7	TGTGCCAGCAGTTACTCGACAGGGGGGTACTACGAGCAGTACTTC	CASSYSTGGYYEQYF
NA	TRBD1	TRBV28	TRBJ1-2	TGTGCCATCCGAAAACAGGGGAGCGCACTATATGGCTACACCTTC	CAIRKQGSALYGYTF
few	NA	TRBV6-6	TRBJ1-6	TGTGCCAGCAGTAAGGGGGGGCAGACTAATTCACCCCTCCACTTT	CASSKGGQTNSPLHF
NA	TRBD2	TRBV5-1	TRBJ2-1	TGCGCCAGCAGCTTGGATAGCGGGGGTGTGGATGAGCAGTTCTTC	CASSLDSGGVDEQFF
few	TRBD1	TRBV11-3	TRBJ2-3	TGTGCCAGCAGCGCCGGACAGGGGCCAGATACGCAGTATTTT	CASSAGQGPDTQYF
once	NA	TRBV25-1	TRBJ2-2	TGTGCCAGCAGTGAAATACCCCAAAGGGGGTATGCCGGGGAGCTGTTTTTT	CASSEIPQRGYAGELFF
many	NA	TRBV6-1	TRBJ1-1	TGTGCCAGCAGTGAAGCGTTAGAGCCAACCACTGAAGCTTTCTTT	CASSEALEPTTEAFF
NA	TRBD1	TRBV28	TRBJ2-3	TGTGCCTGCGGGACAGGCCTCACAGATACGCAGTATTTT	CACGTGLTDTQYF
NA	NA	TRBV21-1	TRBJ2-5	TGTGCCAGCAGCAAACCTAGCGGGCCCCAAGAGACCCAGTACTTC	CASSKPSGPQETQYF
NA	NA	TRBV19	TRBJ1-2	TGTGCCAGTAGTTCGGGACTCGGCTATGGCTACACCTTC	CASSSGLGYGYTF
few	NA	TRBV4-2	TRBJ2-2	TGTGCCAGCAGCCAAGACGGCAGACTTTCCGGGGAGCTGTTTTTT	CASSQDGRLSGELFF
NA	TRBD2	TRBV19	TRBJ2-7	TGTGCCAGTAGTCCCGGGACTAGCGGGCTACCTTCCTACGAGCAGTACTTC	CASSPGTSGLPSYEQYF
NA	TRBD1	TRBV28	TRBJ1-2	TGTGCCAGCAGCTGGGGCAGGGGGATCCCCTCATATGGCTACACCTTC	CASSWGRGIPSYGYTF
NA	NA	TRBV30	TRBJ1-2	TGTGCCTGGTTGCCCTCCCAGGGGCGAGGCTACACCTTC	CAWLPSQGRGYTF
NA	NA	TRBV18	TRBJ2-1	TGTGCCAGCTCACTACTAGCGACAGGGGCTCCTCTCTACAATGAGCAGTTCTTC	CASSLLATGAPLYNEQFF
NA	NA	TRBV6-1	TRBJ1-3	TGTGCCAGCAGCACCCCAGGGGCGGGAAACACCATATATTTT	CASSTPGAGNTIYF
NA	TRBD2	TRBV5-6	TRBJ2-1	TGTGCCAGCAGCTTGGTGACGGGGGGGCTCTATGAGCAGTTCTTC	CASSLVTGGLYEQFF
NA	NA	TRBV6-5	TRBJ1-2	TGTGCCAGCACTCGAGGCGGCTCCTATGGCTACACCTTC	CASTRGGSYGYTF
NA	NA	TRBV6-1	TRBJ2-7	TGTGCCAGCAGTGCCAGGGGGGTAGCGTACGAGCAGTACTTC	CASSARGVAYEQYF
few	TRBD2	TRBV6-6	TRBJ2-3	TGTGCCAGCGCCAATCCAGGGACTAGCGGGGGCGGGCAGTATTTT	CASANPGTSGGGQYF
NA	NA	TRBV4-3	TRBJ1-4	TGCGCCAGCAGCCAAGGAATTAGTGAAAAACTGTTTTTT	CASSQGISEKLFF
NA	NA	TRBV2	TRBJ2-5	TGTGCCAGCAGTGAAGCGCTTCTAGCGCCGACATACTTC	CASSEALLAPTYF
few	TRBD1	TRBV11-2	TRBJ1-1	TGTGCCAGCAGCTATGGAACAGGGGGAACTGAAGCTTTCTTT	CASSYGTGGTEAFF
NA	NA	TRBV6-5	TRBJ1-4	TGTGCCAGCAGTTACTCAGGGAAGGGGGAAAAACTGTTTTTT	CASSYSGKGEKLFF
NA	NA	TRBV28	TRBJ1-3	TGTGCCAGCAGTTTACGGGTATCTGGAAACACCATATATTTT	CASSLRVSGNTIYF
NA	NA	TRBV7-9	TRBJ1-1	TGTGCCAGCAGCTTAGGAGGTCTTGTGGACACTGAAGCTTTCTTT	CASSLGGLVDTEAFF
NA	NA	TRBV7-2	TRBJ1-1	TGTGCCAGCAGCTTAACCAGGGTAGGCACTGAAGCTTTCTTT	CASSLTRVGTEAFF
NA	NA	TRBV19	TRBJ2-3	TGTGCCAGTAGTGCCAGGATCCTGTCAGATACGCAGTATTTT	CASSARILSDTQYF
NA	NA	TRBV5-1	TRBJ1-2	TGCGCCAGCAGCGTAGAATCGTGGACAGCCTATGGCTACACCTTC	CASSVESWTAYGYTF
NA	TRBD2	TRBV2	TRBJ2-1	TGTGCCAGCAGCTACTATAGCGGGGGGGCTTACAATGAGCAGTTCTTC	CASSYYSGGAYNEQFF
NA	NA	TRBV2	TRBJ2-7	TGTGCCAGCACCGAATGGGAGGGGGCCTACGAGCAGTACTTC	CASTEWEGAYEQYF
NA	NA	TRBV7-9	TRBJ2-7	TGTGCCAGCAGTTTTAGCGGCGGCTACGAGCAGTACTTC	CASSFSGGYEQYF
NA	NA	TRBV4-1	TRBJ1-1	TGCGCCAGCAGCCAATTGGAGAGAAATGGTGAAGCTTTCTTT	CASSQLERNGEAFF
once	NA	TRBV27	TRBJ2-7	TGTGCCAGCAGTTTGGGGACTGAGGCCTACGAGCAGTACTTC	CASSLGTEAYEQYF
once	TRBD1	TRBV7-9	TRBJ1-4	TGTGCCAGCAGCTCCTACACTGGGACAGGGTGGGCAACTAATGAAAAACTGTTTTTT	CASSSYTGTGWATNEKLFF
NA	TRBD1	TRBV18	TRBJ1-6	TGTGCCAGCTCACCCCTCCCGGGACAGCGAAATTCACCCCTCCACTTT	CASSPLPGQRNSPLHF
NA	TRBD1	TRBV7-8	TRBJ1-1	TGTGCCAGCAGCTTATATTCCGGGGCCTCATACAGGGGAACCGATGAAGCTTTCTTT	CASSLYSGASYRGTDEAFF
NA	NA	TRBV7-9	TRBJ1-3	TGTGCCAGCAGCGACAACCTCGGGAAAGCTTCTGGAAACACCATATATTTT	CASSDNLGKASGNTIYF
few	TRBD1	TRBV10-2	TRBJ1-6	TGCGCCAGCAGTCCGCTACAGGGGGTCGATTCACCCCTCCACTTT	CASSPLQGVDSPLHF
NA	TRBD1	TRBV7-2	TRBJ1-2	TGTGCCAGCAGCTTAGTAGGGACAGGGGACTATGGCTACACCTTC	CASSLVGTGDYGYTF
NA	NA	TRBV29-1	TRBJ1-1	TGCAGCGGGACAGTAATGAACACTGAAGCTTTCTTT	CSGTVMNTEAFF
NA	TRBD1	TRBV15	TRBJ1-2	TGTGCCACCAGCAGTGTTGAGACAGGGGCCTCTAACTATGGCTACACCTTC	CATSSVETGASNYGYTF
once	NA	TRBV5-8	TRBJ2-7	TGTGCCAGCAGCTTAGGGGTCTGGCAGAGCTCCTACGAGCAGTACTTC	CASSLGVWQSSYEQYF
once	TRBD1	TRBV5-1	TRBJ2-5	TGCGCCAGCAAAAAGACAGGGGATCCGCAAGAGACCCAGTACTTC	CASKKTGDPQETQYF
NA	TRBD2	TRBV11-1	TRBJ2-7	TGTGCCAGCAGCTTACGTTTCCTAGCGGGTTCCTACGAGCAGTACTTC	CASSLRFLAGSYEQYF
NA	TRBD2	TRBV28	TRBJ2-1	TGTGCCAGCAGTTTTTCAGCGGGGGCCCGAAGGCAGTTCTTC	CASSFSAGARRQFF